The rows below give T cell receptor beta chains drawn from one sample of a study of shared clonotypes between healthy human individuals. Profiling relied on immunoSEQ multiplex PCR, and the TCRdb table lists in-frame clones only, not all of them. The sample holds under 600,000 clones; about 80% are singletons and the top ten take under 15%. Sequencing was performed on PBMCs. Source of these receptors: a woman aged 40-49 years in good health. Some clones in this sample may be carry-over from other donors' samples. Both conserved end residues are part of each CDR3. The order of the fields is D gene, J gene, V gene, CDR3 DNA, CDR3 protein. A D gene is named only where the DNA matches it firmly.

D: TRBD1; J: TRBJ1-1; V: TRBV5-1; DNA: TGCGCCAGCGGAGGACAGGGGGCAGGCACTGAAGCTTTCTTT; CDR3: CASGGQGAGTEAFF
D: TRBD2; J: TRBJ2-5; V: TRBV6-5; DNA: TGTGCCAGCAGTTACTCCGCGACTAGCAGAGAGACCCAGTACTTC; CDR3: CASSYSATSRETQYF
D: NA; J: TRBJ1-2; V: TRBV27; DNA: TGTGCCAGCAGGTTTTACGCAGGGTGGGACTATGGCTACACCTTC; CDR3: CASRFYAGWDYGYTF
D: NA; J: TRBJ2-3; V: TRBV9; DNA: TGTGCCAGCAGCGAGGGTCCCCACTCCACAGATACGCAGTATTTT; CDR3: CASSEGPHSTDTQYF
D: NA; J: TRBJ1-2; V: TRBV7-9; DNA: TGTGCCAGCAGCTTAGATTGGGATGAGGGGAGCACCTTC; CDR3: CASSLDWDEGSTF
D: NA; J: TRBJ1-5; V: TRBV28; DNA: TGTGCCAGCAGCCCCTGGGAGGGGGGGTTTAGGCAGCCCCAGCATTTT; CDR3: CASSPWEGGFRQPQHF
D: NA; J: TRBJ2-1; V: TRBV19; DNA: TGTGCCAGTAGTATTACCTCCAGGCGAAAACACAATGAGCAGTTCTTC; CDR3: CASSITSRRKHNEQFF
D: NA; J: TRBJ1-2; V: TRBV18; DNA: TGTGCCAGCTCGCCTACAGAGATGGGGTATGGCTACACCTTC; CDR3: CASSPTEMGYGYTF
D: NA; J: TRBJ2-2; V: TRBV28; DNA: TGTGCCAGCAGTCCCTCTACCGGGGAGCTGTTTTTT; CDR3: CASSPSTGELFF
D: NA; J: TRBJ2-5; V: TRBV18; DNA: TGTGCCAGCTCACCAACTAGTCCGCCGCAAGAGACCCAGTACTTC; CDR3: CASSPTSPPQETQYF